The 22 T cell receptor beta chains given below trace back to one sample, sequenced in a study of control samples from healthy donors and cancer patients. TCRdb's table, derived via immunoSEQ multiplex PCR, lists solely in-frame clones and lacks some. The table shows 68,000 or so clones, with 83% occurring only once. The sample consisted of blood. The source is a man aged 55 to 70 in good health.

This chain connects TRBV3-1 (or the pseudogene TRBV3-2) to TRBJ2-3; TRBD2 aligns across 14 bases. The germline V gene has CDR1 LGHDT and CDR2 YNNKEL (reference sequence). The junction had 5 bases not matched to a gene; V was cut back by 3 bases and J by 3 bases. CDR3 size: 17 residues. CDR3 in DNA: TGTGCCAGCAGCCATTGGAGACTAGCGGGAGGGACAGATACGCAGTATTTT. Residues: CASSHWRLAGGTDTQYF.

V gene TRBV7-8 combines with J gene TRBJ2-1; 8 nucleotides agree with TRBD1. Germline assignment: CDR1 SGHVS and CDR2 FQNEAQ. This CDR3 has 15 residues. Germline trimming cut 5 bases from V and 2 bases from J; bases unmatched to any gene: 5. The chain's CDR3 is CASSPDRATYNEQFF. The CDR3 DNA sequence: TGTGCCAGCAGCCCGGACAGGGCCACCTACAATGAGCAGTTCTTC.

The rearrangement links TRBV7-9 to TRBJ2-3, with D perhaps given as TRBD1 or TRBD2 (7 bases each). Trimming shortened V by 2 bases and J by 8 bases, and 17 bases separated the two germline ends. The CDR3 spans 15 residues. Germline loops: CDR1 SEHNR, CDR2 FQNEAQ (reference sequence). In DNA form, the CDR3 reads TGTGCCAGCAGCTTAACCCAGGGGGGGAGAGGTACGCAGTATTTT. This encodes CASSLTQGGRGTQYF.

This chain joins TRBV9 and TRBJ2-3; 10 bases map to TRBD1. CDR3 length: 16 residues. Trimming removed 4 bases from V and 0 bases from J; junction bases left unmatched: 5. Germline lookup yields CDR1 SGDLS and CDR2 YYNGEE. The CDR3 coding sequence is TGTGCCAGCAGCACCCGACAGGGGGCGAGCACAGATACGCAGTATTTT. This encodes CASSTRQGASTDTQYF.

The chain couples TRBV7-9 to TRBJ2-3; 11 positions match TRBD2. This CDR3 is 18 amino acids long. Germline values: CDR1 SEHNR, CDR2 FQNEAQ (reference sequence). V lost 5 bases, J lost 0 bases, and 10 bases stayed unmatched. DNA for the CDR3: TGTGCCAGCAGCCCCCCCCGGACTAGCGGGCCTAGCACAGATACGCAGTATTTT. It encodes CASSPPRTSGPSTDTQYF.

The V gene is TRBV28, the J gene TRBJ1-1; no clear D gene. V gave up 5 bases and J gave up 10 bases, with 17 bases separating them. The germline CDR1 and CDR2 sequences are MDHEN and SYDVKM. This CDR3 contains 13 residues. The CDR3 region is CASSPAAPGGAFF. In DNA, the CDR3 is TGTGCCAGCAGTCCCGCTGCTCCGGGCGGAGCTTTCTTT.

This chain links TRBV5-8 with TRBJ1-3; no firm D call. This CDR3 has 14 amino acids. Germline V CDR1 and CDR2: SGHTS, YDEGEE. The ends were cut back, 0 bases at V and 4 bases at J, with 8 bases in the middle. The CDR3, as DNA: TGTGCCAGCAGCTTGGCCGGGAGCGGAAACACCATATATTTT. This sequence encodes CASSLAGSGNTIYF.

This chain joins TRBV5-4 and TRBJ2-4; TRBD1 matches 10 bases. The CDR3 runs to 16 residues. Germline V gives CDR1 SGHNT, CDR2 YYREEE (reference sequence). As DNA, the CDR3 is TGTGCATACGGGGACAGGGGAAGATTGGCCAAAAACATTCAGTACTTC. Translation: CAYGDRGRLAKNIQYF.

This sequence joins TRBV5-4 and TRBJ1-3; D is perhaps TRBD1 (6 bases). Germline V lookup: CDR1 SGHNT, CDR2 YYREEE (reference sequence). The CDR3 runs to 16 residues. V lost 0 bases to trimming and J lost 4 bases, with 14 bases between them. The CDR3 loop reads CASSLGGGAAGNTIYF. In DNA, the CDR3 is TGTGCCAGCAGCTTGGGTGGGGGGGCTGCCGGAAACACCATATATTTT.

The J gene is TRBJ1-1, the V gene TRBV19; 7 positions match TRBD1. V was clipped by 11 bases and J by 4 bases; unmatched bases: 7. The germline V gene encodes CDR1 LNHDA and CDR2 SQIVND (reference sequence). This CDR3 is built from 12 residues. The DNA for the CDR3 is TGTGCCGCACAGGGGCTCCTCACTGAAGCTTTCTTT. This translates into CAAQGLLTEAFF.

The chain carries TRBV6-5 and TRBJ2-7, with D perhaps TRBD2 (5 bases). Trimming took 5 bases from V and 3 from J, leaving 11 bases between them. The CDR3 loop spans 13 amino acids. Germline-derived CDR1 and CDR2 are MNHEY and SVGAGI. The chain's CDR3 is CASSLRTFYEQYF. The CDR3 nucleotides are TGTGCCAGCAGTCTACGGACTTTCTACGAGCAGTACTTC.

This clone was counted many times. This rearrangement joins TRBV4-1 to TRBJ2-1, with D perhaps TRBD2 (6 bases). Trimming removed 4 bases at V and 4 bases at J, with 14 bases between. Germline CDR1 reads MGHRA; CDR2 reads YSYEKL. The CDR3 is made up of 15 amino acids. Written as DNA, the CDR3 is TGCGCCAGCAGCCCGGGTAGCGGAGCTTACAATGAGCAGTTCTTC. This translates into CASSPGSGAYNEQFF.

The chain couples TRBV4-3 to TRBJ2-3, with TRBD1 matching 7 bases. This CDR3 is built from 16 residues. The V gene's germline CDR1 is LGHNA and CDR2 YSLEER. V was clipped by 2 bases and J by 2 bases; unmatched bases: 7. CDR3: CASSQYRDRLTDTQYF. CDR3 DNA sequence: TGCGCCAGCAGCCAATACCGGGACAGACTCACAGATACGCAGTATTTT.

The CDR3 nucleotides read TGTGCCAGTATCCGACAGGGGGCGAATGAAGCTTTCTTT. Residues: CASIRQGANEAFF. J is TRBJ1-1 and V is TRBV19; 10 bases match TRBD1. The CDR3 is 13 amino acids. Germline V gene data show CDR1 as LNHDA and CDR2 as SQIVND (reference sequence). V lost 7 bases to trimming and J lost 7 bases; unmatched junction nucleotides: 6.

The rearrangement uses TRBV12-3 or TRBV12-4 and TRBJ2-7; D gene unclear. There are 13 residues in the CDR3. Trimming removed 5 bases from V and 7 bases from J, with 15 bases in between. The CDR3 protein is CASSPHTGNEQYF. CDR3 nucleotide sequence: TGTGCCAGCAGTCCTCATACCGGTAATGAGCAGTACTTC.

The chain uses TRBV18 and TRBJ2-1; possibly TRBD2 for D (6 bases). The CDR3 has 15 residues. Germline V gene data show CDR1 as KGHSH and CDR2 as LQKENI. Trimming pared 3 bases from V and 4 bases from J, leaving 13 bases between. This chain's CDR3 is CASSPLLADYNEQFF. CDR3 nucleotide sequence: TGTGCCAGCTCACCCCTATTAGCGGATTACAATGAGCAGTTCTTC.

This chain joins TRBV24-1 and TRBJ2-5; D perhaps matches TRBD1 (6 bases). The CDR3 sequence is 16 residues long. Germline V gene data show CDR1 as KGHDR and CDR2 as SFDVKD. The V end lost 2 bases, the J end lost 5 bases, and 17 bases lay between the germline ends. CDR3 coding DNA: TGTGCCACCAGTGATTCGGGTACAGGGTCAAGGGAGACCCAGTACTTC. Translated: CATSDSGTGSRETQYF.

The chain is built from TRBV6-5 and TRBJ2-7; D is perhaps TRBD1 (6 bases). Between the trimmed V and J ends, which lost 5 bases and 1 base, there was a span of 12 bases. CDR1 is MNHEY and CDR2 is SVGAGI in the germline V gene. The CDR3 has 14 residues. The CDR3 DNA reads TGTGCCAGCAGTACTCGGACAGAGTCCTACGAGCAGTACTTC. This translates into CASSTRTESYEQYF.

Within the sample, this clone is medium-sized (0.01 to 0.1%). This sequence joins TRBV3-1 (or the pseudogene TRBV3-2) and TRBJ1-1; no reliable D call. Germline V gene lookup returns CDR1 LGHDT and CDR2 YNNKEL (reference sequence). CDR3 length: 14 amino acids. V shed 4 bases and J shed 4 bases, with 13 bases lying between them. This CDR3 is CASSPYNRGTEAFF. Written as DNA, the CDR3 is TGTGCCAGCAGCCCCTATAACCGGGGCACTGAAGCTTTCTTT.

The chain combines TRBV2 with TRBJ2-1, with D possibly being TRBD1 (6 bases). V was cut by 5 bases and J by 8 bases, with 7 bases left in between. The CDR3 extends over 11 amino acids. Germline lookup yields CDR1 SNHLY and CDR2 FYNNEI. CDR3 sequence reads: CASSYRDEQFF. The CDR3 region has the DNA TGTGCCAGCAGTTACAGGGATGAGCAGTTCTTC.

V usage is TRBV18 and J usage is TRBJ1-4; a weak D match, TRBD1 (5 bases). CDR3 length: 14 amino acids. From germline, CDR1 is KGHSH and CDR2 LQKENI. Trimming left V 2 bases short and J 7 bases short, with 11 bases between. Written as DNA, the CDR3 is TGTGCCAGCTCACCAGTCAGGGAAGGTGAAAAACTGTTTTTT. It specifies CASSPVREGEKLFF.

This chain connects TRBV5-8 to TRBJ1-6; unclear D gene. This CDR3 has 16 residues. V lost 0 bases, J lost 1 base, and 8 bases lay in between. Germline-derived CDR1 and CDR2 are SGHTS and YDEGEE. The CDR3 spells CASSLDTLSYNSPLHF. The CDR3 DNA follows: TGTGCCAGCAGCTTGGACACTTTGTCCTATAATTCACCCCTCCACTTT.